Following are 6 T cell receptor beta chains from one sample sequenced in a study of blood T cell repertoires in COVID-19. Here immunoSEQ multiplex PCR was the method, and the copy in TCRdb shows in-frame clones only, minus some. The profile shows 200,000 or so clones, just under 90% of them singletons. The specimen was peripheral blood. These TCRs come from a man between 25 and 39 years old with COVID-19, enrolled during active disease.

The V and J genes are TRBV19 and TRBJ1-1; 7 positions agree with TRBD1. The germline gives CDR1 LNHDA, CDR2 SQIVND (reference sequence). J lost 4 bases, V lost 9 bases, and 17 bases had no gene match. The CDR3 is made up of 16 amino acids. DNA of the CDR3: TGTGCCAGCATCCTAACAGGGGCTAACTGGGTCACTGAAGCTTTCTTT. As protein: CASILTGANWVTEAFF.

V gene TRBV12-3 or TRBV12-4 combines with J gene TRBJ2-7, with D perhaps matching TRBD1 (5 bases). The CDR3 has 12 amino acids. V lost 4 bases, J lost 6 bases, and 10 bases lay in between. CDR3 protein: CASSSRASEQYF. For the CDR3, the DNA is TGTGCCAGCAGTTCCAGGGCCTCCGAGCAGTACTTC.

The chain couples TRBV18 to TRBJ2-3; perhaps TRBD2 as D (6 bases). Deletions cut 2 bases from V and 6 bases from J, with 6 bases between. CDR3 length: 12 amino acids. Per germline, CDR1 KGHSH and CDR2 LQKENI. CDR3 DNA sequence: TGTGCCAGCTCACCAGGGGGGGATACGCAGTATTTT. The encoded protein is CASSPGGDTQYF.

The rearrangement joins TRBV6-5 to TRBJ1-1, with 8 positions matching TRBD1. This CDR3 is 16 amino acids long. Per germline, CDR1 MNHEY and CDR2 SVGAGI. V was pared by 3 bases and J by 2 bases, with 8 bases of the junction left unmatched. CDR3 sequence reads: CASSYAGQGPNTEAFF. The CDR3, as DNA: TGTGCCAGCAGTTATGCTGGACAGGGTCCCAACACTGAAGCTTTCTTT.

The chain uses TRBV6-5 and TRBJ1-2, with 9 bases identical to TRBD1. The CDR3 runs 14 residues. The J segment lost 8 bases and the V segment lost 7 bases, leaving 11 bases of the junction unmatched. The germline CDR1 and CDR2 sequences are MNHEY and SVGAGI. CDR3 nucleotides: TGTGCCAGCATTCAGTCCGGGACAGGGATCGGCTACACCTTC. Residues: CASIQSGTGIGYTF.

This chain joins TRBV5-1 and TRBJ2-1; TRBD1 agrees at 10 bases. The CDR3 is made up of 18 amino acids. Germline V gives CDR1 SGHRS, CDR2 YFSETQ. The ends lost 4 bases at V and 0 bases at J; junction bases unmatched: 10. The CDR3 protein is CASSRDRGLRSSYNEQFF. The CDR3 nucleotides read TGCGCCAGCAGCCGGGACAGGGGTCTTAGGAGCTCCTACAATGAGCAGTTCTTC.